This T cell receptor beta chain was captured by sequencing in a study of blood T cell repertoires in COVID-19. Libraries were prepared by immunoSEQ multiplex PCR; TCRdb keeps only in-frame clonotypes and omits some of them. The sample includes approximately 320,000 clones, roughly 87% seen only once; the top ten take more than 8.5%. The CDR3 covers 14 residues. CDR1 is SQVTM and CDR2 is ANQGSEA in the germline V gene. V lost 4 bases and J lost 4; bases outside the gene matches: 5. The genes are TRBV29-1 and TRBJ1-5, with 9 bases aligning to TRBD1. What was sequenced was PBMCs or T cells enriched from blood (not recorded which). This receptor was taken from a woman between 18 and 29 years old who had recovered from COVID-19. The CDR3 DNA follows: TGCAGCGTTGGAGGACAGGGGAGAAATCAGCCCCAGCATTTT. The encoded protein is CSVGGQGRNQPQHF.